This TCR beta chain was retrieved from a study of beta chain features in type 1 diabetes (dated by TCRdb to 2016 to 2019). Some background on the complete study: Mean age, gender distribution, total cell number and subset yield were not different between patients and healthy donors. Across all samples, roughly 110,000,000 sorted cells were examined, and cell number per subset correlated strongly with RNA yield. The study compared TCRB repertoires of sorted circulating CD4+ T cell subsets between recently diagnosed type 1 diabetes patients and matched healthy donors. Naive and central memory subsets were obtained from all 30 or so donors, but regulatory and stem cell-like memory subsets were isolated from only 8 patients and roughly 8 healthy donors. What the work shows at the level of the full study, not this receptor alone: Because cDNA was sequenced instead of genomic DNA, activated cells with high expression could be over-represented, although the groups did not differ in activation or CD3 levels. PCR may preferentially amplify shorter templates, but because patient and control samples were amplified and corrected together, any resulting skew would affect both groups equally. Naive, central memory and regulatory TCRB repertoires appeared to be more alike among patients than among healthy donors. Patients with type 1 diabetes made fewer insertions and deleted more nucleotides at VDJ recombination sites, implying thymic rearrangement abnormalities. Type 1 diabetes patients showed a moderate but significant shortening of TCRB CDR3 length in all four CD4+ subsets. Only small numbers of individuals were included in the HLA sub-analyses, which left unresolved whether HLA type had any influence on TCRB rearrangement.

The germline V gene yields SGHRS for CDR1 and YFSETQ for CDR2. Compared with germline, V lacks 3 bases and J lacks 3 bases; bases without a gene match: 7. The CDR3, from cysteine to phenylalanine, totals 16 residues. The kept DNA is CDR3 alone, 48 bases in frame from the first base. Concerning this clone: Its antigen is unknown. No much larger clone exists at a distance of one base, and base qualities are not known. This CDR3 is also generated by other DNA sequences in the sample.

All of the isolated RNA was reverse transcribed with the High Capacity cDNA Reverse Transcription Kit, so expressed TCRB transcripts were sequenced. Deep immunoSEQ sequencing was performed on naive, central memory and regulatory T cell samples, with an average of roughly 3.3 million total reads per sample. Sorted cells were lysed in RLT buffer, and RNA was extracted using DNase-treated RNeasy Micro or Mini kits according to cell number. Each cell subset was processed on its own to prevent cross-contamination, while patient and healthy donor samples were processed together. The immunoSEQ multiplex PCR was used to amplify TCRB sequences from cDNA, yielding 87-bp fragments that span the CDR3 region. Sequencing of the amplicons was performed on the Illumina HiSeq platform. In the paper's pipeline: Synthetic template baselines were used to correct PCR bias computationally, reads within Hamming distance 2 were collapsed, and singletons that could not be merged were discarded. Reads were aligned against IMGT to assign V, D and J genes, CDR3 length and insertions or deletions at six rearrangement sites. Within each subset, clonotype counts were normalized to sorted cell number, after which true diversity and Gini coefficients were computed with the tcR R package. The overlap coefficient, calculated on TCRB nucleotide sequences, was used to measure repertoire sharing. As stored in TCRdb, this immuneACCESS dataset retains in-frame rearrangements with V and J assigned. A fraction of the clones does not appear; measured against another copy, unresolved V genes explain less than half of the discrepancy, and the remainder lacks a known reason. V, J and clone size are those of that table, while D and trimming were read from the DNA. Across this sample there are some 150,000 clones, with less than 8.5% seen only once. The leading ten clones occupy approximately 1.4% of the sample.

Each donor gave one peripheral blood draw, averaging roughly 120 mL, which was collected into heparinised tubes. Naive, central memory, regulatory and stem cell-like memory CD4+ T cells were sorted on a BD FACSAria II using a panel including CD45RO, CCR7, CD25, CD127, CD95 and CD27. All sorted populations exceeded 95% purity. PBMCs were isolated right away by Lymphoprep density gradient centrifugation and were stained directly, without culture. So that batch effects would be minimized, each experiment stained and sorted samples in pairs, pairing one healthy donor with one patient. The TCR was taken from a woman aged 25 to 45 in good health. The sequencing input was central memory CD4+ T cells from blood. The sequence joins TRBV5-1 to TRBJ2-3; TRBD2 agrees with 10 junctional bases. The CDR3 in this case is CASSSLAGASTDTQYF. In nucleotide form, the sequence is TGCGCCAGCAGCTCGCTAGCGGGAGCTTCGACAGATACGCAGTATTTT.